Listed below are T cell receptor beta chains from one sample, sequenced in a study of cytomegalovirus exposure and HLA in healthy donors. Generated by immunoSEQ multiplex PCR, the TCRdb table keeps only in-frame clones and is missing some. The data show about 110,000 clones, and the top ten clones hold approximately 3.7%. Sequenced material: PBMCs. These receptors all stem from a man aged 30 to 45 in good health and CMV-seronegative. Each CDR3 is given with its conserved first and last residue. A D gene is named only where the DNA matches it firmly.

J	V	length	D	CDR3	DNA
TRBJ2-5	TRBV7-6	14	.	CASSRVGRAETQYF	TGTGCCAGCAGCCGTGTGGGGCGTGCAGAGACCCAGTACTTC
TRBJ1-5	TRBV10-3	15	.	CAISGGGEPNQPQHF	TGTGCCATCAGTGGGGGGGGAGAACCAAATCAGCCCCAGCATTTT
TRBJ1-1	TRBV28	14	TRBD1	CASSSRDRGTEAFF	TGTGCCAGCAGTTCAAGGGACAGGGGAACTGAAGCTTTCTTT
TRBJ2-5	TRBV2	13	.	CASSEYRKETQYF	TGTGCCAGCAGTGAATACAGGAAAGAGACCCAGTACTTC
TRBJ2-3	TRBV7-2	14	TRBD1	CASSFDRATDTQYF	TGTGCCAGCAGCTTTGACAGGGCAACAGATACGCAGTATTTT
TRBJ2-1	TRBV7-8	16	.	CASSLVLGASYNEQFF	TGTGCCAGCAGCTTAGTTTTGGGGGCTTCCTACAATGAGCAGTTCTTC
TRBJ2-7	TRBV5-6	13	.	CASSLLDSYEQYF	TGTGCCAGCTCTCTCTTGGACAGTTACGAGCAGTACTTC
TRBJ1-6	TRBV9	14	.	CASTKGTSNSPLHF	TGTGCCAGCACCAAAGGGACAAGTAATTCACCCCTCCACTTT
TRBJ1-6	TRBV5-1	15	.	CASSLGRVGGSPLHF	TGCGCCAGCAGCTTGGGCAGGGTGGGGGGATCACCCCTCCACTTT
TRBJ2-2	TRBV7-2	13	.	CASSRDITGELFF	TGTGCCAGCAGCCGGGACATTACCGGGGAGCTGTTTTTT
TRBJ1-5	TRBV7-2	14	.	CASSLVAGNQPQHF	TGTGCCAGCAGCTTAGTAGCAGGGAATCAGCCCCAGCATTTT
TRBJ1-2	TRBV6-6	16	TRBD1	CASSYGGGDSSYGYTF	TGTGCCAGCAGTTACGGTGGCGGGGACAGCTCCTATGGCTACACCTTC
TRBJ2-4	TRBV5-6	15	TRBD1	CASSVLQGAVDIQYF	TGTGCCAGCAGCGTCCTACAGGGGGCTGTGGACATTCAGTACTTC
TRBJ2-1	TRBV7-7	13	TRBD1	CASSWTGGGEQFF	TGTGCCAGCAGCTGGACAGGGGGCGGTGAGCAGTTCTTC
TRBJ1-1	TRBV30	15	.	CAWSRGGTLNTEAFF	TGTGCCTGGAGTCGCGGCGGGACTTTGAACACTGAAGCTTTCTTT
TRBJ1-5	TRBV2	9	.	CAIGQPQHF	TGTGCCATCGGGCAGCCCCAGCATTTT